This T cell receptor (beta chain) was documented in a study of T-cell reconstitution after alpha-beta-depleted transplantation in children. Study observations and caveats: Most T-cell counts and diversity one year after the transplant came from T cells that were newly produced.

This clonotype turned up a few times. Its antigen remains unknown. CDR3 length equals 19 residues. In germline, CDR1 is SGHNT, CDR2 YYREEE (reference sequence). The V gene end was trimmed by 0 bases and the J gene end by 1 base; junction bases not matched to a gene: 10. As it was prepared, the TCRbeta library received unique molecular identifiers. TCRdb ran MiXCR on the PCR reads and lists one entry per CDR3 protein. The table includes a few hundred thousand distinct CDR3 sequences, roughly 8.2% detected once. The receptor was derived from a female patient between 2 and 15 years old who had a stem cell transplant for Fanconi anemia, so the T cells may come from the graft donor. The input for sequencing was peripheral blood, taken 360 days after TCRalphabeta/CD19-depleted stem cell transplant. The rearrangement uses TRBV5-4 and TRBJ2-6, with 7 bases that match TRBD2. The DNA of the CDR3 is TGTGCCAGCAGCTTGGAGTTGGGAGGGTTAGCGTCTGGGGCCAACGTCCTGACTTTC. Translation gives CASSLELGGLASGANVLTF. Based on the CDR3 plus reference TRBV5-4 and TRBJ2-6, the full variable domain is ETGVTQSPTHLIKTRGQQVTLRCSSQSGHNTVSWYQQALGQGPQFIFQYYREEENGRGNFPPRFSGLQFPNYSSELNVNALELDDSALYLCASSLELGGLASGANVLTFGAGSRLTVL.